The sequence of this TCR beta chain was determined in a study of Ad26.COV2.S vaccination and SARS-CoV-2 variants (dated by TCRdb to 2020 to 2023). Study-wide context: Vaccine-arm donors were drawn from COV1001, a multicentre, randomized, double-blind, placebo-controlled phase I-IIa trial of Ad26.COV2.S in healthy adults. Ad26.COV2.S was administered intramuscularly at a dose of 5x10^10 or 1x10^11 viral particles, either as one shot or as two shots given 56 days apart. The specificity and breadth of SARS-CoV-2-reactive T cell receptors after Ad26.COV2.S vaccination were assessed by TCRbeta repertoire sequencing. The TCR-sequenced set comprised approximately 32 samples: some 20 Ad26.COV2.S vaccine recipients, 5 placebo recipients and 8 SARS-CoV-2 convalescent individuals. Participants in the trial were split at random into five groups of five each, receiving low-dose or high-dose Ad26.COV2.S once or twice, or else placebo on both occasions. Throughout the experiments and outcome assessment, investigators stayed blinded to trial group allocation. What the work shows at the level of the full study, not this receptor alone: Vaccine and placebo recipients had comparable non-spike TCR breadth, which fits with the vaccine containing only spike. Spike-specific TCR breadth was higher in Ad26.COV2.S recipients than in placebo recipients (P = 0.0014). Substantial breadth of spike-specific CD8+ and CD4+ T cell responses was reported after vaccination. The study was not powered for comparison of responses between vaccine doses or regimens. According to the authors, total T cell responses may have been underestimated by the TCR breadth and depth analyses.

The immunoSEQ Assay was the method used to sequence TCRbeta CDR3 regions. After extraction, genomic DNA underwent amplification by bias-controlled multiplex PCR, followed by high-throughput sequencing. The authors processed their data as follows. Collapsing and filtering of sequences were performed to quantify the absolute abundance of each unique TCRbeta CDR3 region. Usable DNA was measured by amplifying reference genes present in all nucleated cells, and TCRbeta template counts were normalized to that usable DNA to estimate T cell fraction. Repertoire TCRs were annotated as SARS-CoV-2-specific when V gene, CDR3 amino acid sequence and J gene were exactly matched to a known reactive TCR set. The reference SARS-CoV-2 TCR set was obtained from MIRA and was filtered for enrichment in COVID-19-positive ImmuneCODE repertoires, whereby public or cross-reactive TCRs were removed. Based on the MIRA antigens, annotated TCRs were further analysed at the level of specific ORF or position within ORF. Breadth was defined as annotated unique rearrangements over total unique productive rearrangements; depth was the summed frequency of those rearrangements. Two-sided Wilcoxon rank-sum tests were used to compare TCR breadth between groups. This is the immuneACCESS table as TCRdb keeps it, with only in-frame sequences that have V and J called. A part of the clones is gone; compared with another copy, unresolved V genes explain less than half, and the rest is unexplained. From that table come the V and J calls and clone size; the DNA was used to work out D and trimming. For this sample there are 450,000 to 550,000 clones; 80% to 90% appear just once. About 2.7% of the sample goes to the ten largest clones.

To note about this clone: Its antigen has not been determined. No clone much larger than this one lies a single base away; base qualities are absent.

This specimen's treatment or condition label, per the study, means: some 20 received Ad26.COV2.S at low or high dose, single or two shots; about 5 received placebo; per-sample allocation not given. For vaccine and placebo recipients, repertoires were sequenced using samples collected on day 63 after the first injection. In Cohort 1b, about 27 adults aged 18-55 years were enrolled at a single site in Boston, USA, between 29 July and 7 August 2020. Ad26.COV2.S was a replication-incompetent adenovirus type 26 vector that expressed a prefusion-stabilized SARS-CoV-2 spike protein derived from the original Wuhan strain. The germline V gene sets CDR1 to SGHTA and CDR2 to FQGNSA. Taken from cysteine to phenylalanine, the CDR3 has 15 residues. Only the CDR3 region is kept as DNA, spanning 45 bases read in frame from base 1. V lost 4 bases and J lost 6 bases; the stretch between them is 16 bases long.

This TCR was recovered from a person between 18 and 60 years old who received the Ad26.COV2.S COVID-19 vaccine or a placebo. In this chain, TRBV7-2 is recombined with TRBJ1-3, with the D gene not confidently named. The sample in question was peripheral blood, obtained in a trial of Ad26.COV2.S vaccine versus placebo. This receptor carries the CDR3 CASSSHGGVVNTIYF. The nucleotide sequence is TGTGCCAGCAGCTCCCATGGCGGAGTGGTAAACACCATATATTTT.